This TCR beta chain was obtained from a study of PD-1 blockade in classical Hodgkin lymphoma. The CDR3 contains 14 residues. V shed 8 bases and J shed 2 bases, with 16 bases lying between them. Germline lookup yields CDR1 SNHLY and CDR2 FYNNEI. Generated by immunoSEQ multiplex PCR, the TCRdb table keeps only in-frame clones and is missing some. This table has tens of thousands of clones, about 95% appearing once. Broader study findings: Differences between repertoires have undefined causes, possibly disease activity or prior therapy. Compared with healthy donors, newly diagnosed patients reportedly showed lower baseline TCR diversity.

Documented time point: newly diagnosed, previously untreated cHL patient sample. PBMCs representing newly diagnosed, untreated classical Hodgkin lymphoma functioned as the comparison. With regard to this clone: Its antigen remains unknown.

The sequence came from a human donor with classical Hodgkin lymphoma. The V and J genes are TRBV2 and TRBJ2-7; tentatively, D is TRBD2 (5 bases). The material sequenced was peripheral blood mononuclear cells (PBMCs). The CDR3 DNA follows: TGTGCCAGCGGCCAAGTTGGGAGTCCCTACGAGCAGTACTTC. Its translation is CASGQVGSPYEQYF. The variable domain in full, completed from reference TRBV2 and TRBJ2-7, reads EPEVTQTPSHQVTQMGQEVILRCVPISNHLYFYWYRQILGQKVEFLVSFYNNEISEKSEIFDDQFSVERPDGSNFTLKIRSTKLEDSAMYFCASGQVGSPYEQYFGPGTRLTVT.